The rows below give T cell receptor beta chains drawn from one sample of a study of blood T cell repertoires in COVID-19. Here immunoSEQ multiplex PCR was the method, and the copy in TCRdb shows in-frame clones only, minus some. The sample lists roughly 570,000 clones; roughly 91% were seen once. Sequencing was done on a sample of peripheral blood. These TCRs come from a woman aged 50 to 65 with COVID-19, enrolled during active disease. The CDR3 runs from the conserved cysteine through the conserved F or W. D genes are given only for firm matches. Size values are once, few and many counts, or a class for expanded clones, and some rows have none.

size	D	V	J	CDR3	DNA
NA	NA	TRBV6-6	TRBJ2-3	CASGGAENAQYF	TGTGCCAGCGGGGGGGCCGAGAATGCGCAGTATTTT
NA	NA	TRBV9	TRBJ2-7	CASSASDSPYEQYF	TGTGCCAGCAGCGCATCCGACAGTCCCTACGAGCAGTACTTC
few	NA	TRBV6-6	TRBJ1-5	CASTIRGSNQPQHF	TGTGCCAGCACTATAAGGGGAAGCAATCAGCCCCAGCATTTT
once	NA	TRBV7-8	TRBJ1-3	CASSLMGAGSGNTIYF	TGTGCCAGCAGCTTAATGGGGGCAGGCTCTGGAAACACCATATATTTT
NA	TRBD1	TRBV5-4	TRBJ1-1	CASSSTGGGGFAFF	TGTGCCAGCAGCTCTACAGGGGGCGGGGGTTTCGCTTTCTTT
NA	NA	TRBV10-1	TRBJ2-3	CASSGLLGDTQYF	TGCGCCAGCAGTGGACTGCTTGGAGATACGCAGTATTTT
NA	NA	TRBV29-1	TRBJ1-1	CSVSYFREGNTEAFF	TGCAGCGTTTCTTATTTCAGGGAGGGGAACACTGAAGCTTTCTTT
NA	NA	TRBV24-1	TRBJ2-1	CATSEGGEDNEQFF	TGTGCCACCAGTGAAGGGGGTGAGGACAATGAGCAGTTCTTC
NA	TRBD2	TRBV2	TRBJ2-2	CASRTRLTGELFF	TGTGCCAGCCGGACTAGATTAACCGGGGAGCTGTTTTTT
NA	TRBD2	TRBV18	TRBJ2-1	CASSPQNSGGEQFF	TGTGCCAGCTCACCTCAAAATAGCGGGGGGGAGCAGTTCTTC
once	TRBD1	TRBV4-1	TRBJ1-3	CASSQPTGVTGNTIYF	TGCGCCAGCAGCCAGCCCACAGGGGTGACTGGAAACACCATATATTTT
NA	NA	TRBV5-1	TRBJ1-3	CASSLTGLSGNTIYF	TGCGCCAGCAGCCTAACAGGTCTCTCTGGAAACACCATATATTTT
NA	TRBD1	TRBV4-1	TRBJ2-7	CASSTRPGQPYEQYF	TGCGCCAGCAGCACCAGGCCGGGACAGCCCTACGAGCAGTACTTC
once	TRBD1	TRBV30	TRBJ1-1	CAWFPGQGAPAFF	TGTGCCTGGTTTCCGGGACAGGGGGCTCCCGCTTTCTTT
NA	NA	TRBV29-1	TRBJ1-1	CSVLRHLNTEAFF	TGCAGCGTTCTTAGACACTTGAACACTGAAGCTTTCTTT
NA	TRBD2	TRBV4-1	TRBJ2-7	CASSPLRGGVISYEQYF	TGCGCCAGCAGCCCCTTACGGGGGGGGGTGATCTCCTACGAGCAGTACTTC
NA	TRBD1	TRBV30	TRBJ1-6	CAWRRTGGEGSPLHF	TGTGCCTGGAGAAGGACAGGGGGTGAGGGGTCACCCCTCCACTTT
once	NA	TRBV27	TRBJ2-7	CASSPIDRILAYEQYF	TGTGCCAGCAGTCCAATCGACAGGATATTAGCCTACGAGCAGTACTTC
NA	NA	TRBV3-1/TRBV3-2	TRBJ2-3	CASTHMGGDTQYF	TGTGCCAGCACCCATATGGGAGGAGATACGCAGTATTTT
NA	TRBD1	TRBV4-1	TRBJ1-1	CASRTGATNTEAFF	TGCGCCAGCAGAACAGGGGCGACGAACACTGAAGCTTTCTTT
NA	NA	TRBV27	TRBJ2-3	CASSSPNTDTQYF	TGTGCCAGCAGTTCCCCAAACACAGATACGCAGTATTTT
NA	TRBD1	TRBV9	TRBJ2-1	CASSGRDRGLNEQFF	TGTGCCAGCAGCGGCCGGGACAGGGGGTTAAATGAGCAGTTCTTC
NA	TRBD2	TRBV3-1/TRBV3-2	TRBJ2-1	CASSPSGSGANNEQFF	TGTGCCAGCAGTCCCTCGGGTAGCGGGGCGAACAATGAGCAGTTCTTC
few	NA	TRBV30	TRBJ1-3	CAWSRAWYSGNTIYF	TGTGCCTGGAGTCGAGCCTGGTACTCTGGAAACACCATATATTTT
NA	TRBD1	TRBV19	TRBJ1-2	CASGQGGYGYTF	TGTGCCAGTGGACAGGGAGGGTATGGCTACACCTTC
once	NA	TRBV19	TRBJ1-4	CASRESGRANEKLFF	TGTGCCAGTAGGGAGTCGGGGAGGGCTAATGAAAAACTGTTTTTT
NA	NA	TRBV2	TRBJ2-1	CASSRLREEQFF	TGTGCCAGCAGCCGACTAAGAGAGGAGCAGTTCTTC
NA	TRBD1	TRBV9	TRBJ2-7	CASSADRGEQYF	TGTGCCAGCAGCGCGGACAGGGGGGAGCAGTACTTC
NA	TRBD1	TRBV2	TRBJ1-5	CASSRTGGNQPQHF	TGTGCCAGCAGCCGAACAGGGGGCAATCAGCCCCAGCATTTT
once	TRBD1	TRBV9	TRBJ1-2	CASSPTTGGRGYTF	TGTGCCAGCAGCCCTACCACAGGGGGCAGGGGCTACACCTTC
NA	NA	TRBV21-1	TRBJ2-7	CASSKGRSSYEQYF	TGTGCCAGCAGCAAAGGGAGGAGCTCCTACGAGCAGTACTTC
NA	NA	TRBV2	TRBJ2-7	CASTEVRGGMWEQYF	TGTGCCAGCACCGAGGTGCGGGGTGGGATGTGGGAGCAGTACTTC
NA	TRBD1	TRBV2	TRBJ1-3	CASQQGTTGNTIYF	TGTGCCAGCCAACAGGGGACAACTGGAAACACCATATATTTT
once	NA	TRBV7-6	TRBJ2-2	CASSPLDGKMSGELFF	TGTGCCAGCAGCCCCTTAGACGGGAAAATGTCCGGGGAGCTGTTTTTT
NA	NA	TRBV19	TRBJ1-1	CASSIDPQENTEAFF	TGTGCCAGTAGTATAGATCCGCAGGAGAACACTGAAGCTTTCTTT
NA	TRBD1	TRBV27	TRBJ2-3	CASSYPGQGIDTQYF	TGTGCCAGCAGTTATCCGGGACAGGGGATAGATACGCAGTATTTT
NA	TRBD1	TRBV6-5	TRBJ1-5	CASQGTGGDQPQHF	TGTGCCAGTCAGGGGACAGGGGGCGATCAGCCCCAGCATTTT
few	TRBD1	TRBV11-3	TRBJ2-7	CASSLGQGTYEQYF	TGTGCCAGCAGCCTGGGACAGGGAACCTACGAGCAGTACTTC
once	TRBD1	TRBV3-1/TRBV3-2	TRBJ1-1	CASSPPDRGAEAFF	TGTGCCAGCAGCCCCCCGGACAGGGGAGCTGAAGCTTTCTTT
NA	NA	TRBV5-8	TRBJ1-3	CASSLEAGELRNTIYF	TGTGCCAGCAGCTTGGAGGCAGGGGAGCTAAGAAACACCATATATTTT
few	NA	TRBV7-9	TRBJ1-1	CASSNRDIEAFF	TGTGCCAGCAGCAACCGGGACATTGAAGCTTTCTTT
NA	NA	TRBV7-9	TRBJ2-7	CASSLGGTYEQYF	TGTGCCAGCAGCTTAGGCGGAACCTACGAGCAGTACTTC
NA	NA	TRBV6-5	TRBJ1-3	CASSYRGLGNTIYF	TGTGCCAGCAGTTACCGGGGGTTGGGAAACACCATATATTTT
NA	NA	TRBV9	TRBJ2-7	CASTFEESPRFEQYF	TGTGCCAGCACCTTCGAAGAAAGCCCCCGTTTCGAGCAGTACTTC
NA	NA	TRBV11-2	TRBJ1-3	CASSAGAGDTIYF	TGTGCCAGCAGCGCGGGAGCAGGCGACACCATATATTTT
NA	TRBD1	TRBV27	TRBJ1-1	CASNKRGQGRDEAFF	TGTGCCAGCAACAAGAGGGGACAGGGGCGTGATGAAGCTTTCTTT
NA	NA	TRBV6-5	TRBJ2-3	CASRRQTSTDTQYF	TGTGCCAGCAGGAGACAGACCAGCACAGATACGCAGTATTTT
once	NA	TRBV5-1	TRBJ1-1	CASSQTLGGNTEAFF	TGCGCCAGCAGCCAGACACTCGGGGGGAACACTGAAGCTTTCTTT